Listed here are 17 T cell receptor beta chains from one sample, sequenced in a study of long-term antiretroviral therapy in people with HIV. It was version v3.0 of the immunoSEQ assay that was run at survey level. The table came from immunoSEQ multiplex PCR; TCRdb's copy has only in-frame clones and leaves some out. The sample consists of 25,000 or so clones, roughly four fifths of them appearing once. Sample: unsorted PBMCs, taken 0.8 years before starting antiretroviral therapy. The receptors here all came from a man aged 18 to 29 with HIV.

Only one count was recorded for this clone. The chain combines TRBV19 with TRBJ1-2; D is undetermined. The CDR3 is made up of 12 amino acids. Germline loops: CDR1 LNHDA, CDR2 SQIVND (reference sequence). Trimming removed 3 bases from V and 1 base from J, with 3 bases in between. The DNA of the CDR3 is TGTGCCAGTAGTATCGATAACTATGGCTACACCTTC. Its protein is CASSIDNYGYTF.

This chain links TRBV5-1 with TRBJ2-1; 8 bases map to TRBD2. CDR3 length: 15 amino acids. Looked up from germline, CDR1 is SGHRS and CDR2 is YFSETQ. V trimming: 0 bases; J trimming: 4 bases; junction bases outside the gene matches: 3. The CDR3 protein is CASSLERGQYNEQFF. The CDR3 DNA sequence: TGCGCCAGCAGCTTGGAGCGGGGGCAGTACAATGAGCAGTTCTTC.

The chain combines TRBV7-8 with TRBJ2-7, with D unresolved. The CDR3 is made up of 12 amino acids. Trimming took 2 bases from V and 5 from J, leaving 7 bases between them. CDR1 is SGHVS, CDR2 FQNEAQ, per germline. This CDR3 reads CASSLQSDEQYF. The DNA for the CDR3 is TGTGCCAGCAGCTTACAATCCGACGAGCAGTACTTC.

This chain links TRBV6-4 with TRBJ2-7; D is perhaps TRBD1 or TRBD2 (5 bases each). Trimming pared 6 bases from V and 1 base from J, leaving 13 bases between. Germline values: CDR1 MRHNA, CDR2 SNTAGT. The CDR3 is 14 residues long. The CDR3 region has the DNA TGTGCCAGCAGCGCGGGTGGGGGTTCCTACGAGCAGTACTTC. It yields the protein CASSAGGGSYEQYF.

CDR3 DNA: TGTGCCAGTAAAAGGGGGCCATTGAACACTGAAGCTTTCTTT. Translating gives CASKRGPLNTEAFF. This chain uses TRBV6-1 with TRBJ1-1, with 7 bases lining up with TRBD1. Losses at the gene ends were 9 bases for V and 0 bases for J; bases not matched to a gene: 7. Germline V CDR1 and CDR2: MNHNS, SASEGT. The CDR3 extends over 14 amino acids.

The gene calls are TRBV25-1 and TRBJ1-2, with D perhaps matching TRBD1 (5 bases). CDR3 length: 16 amino acids. Looked up from germline, CDR1 is MGHDK and CDR2 is SYGVNS. V shed 4 bases and J shed 1 base, with 16 bases lying between them. CDR3 loop: CASSGWTLGVNYGYTF. The CDR3, as DNA: TGTGCCAGCAGTGGGTGGACCCTGGGGGTTAACTATGGCTACACCTTC.

With respect to this clone: This sample includes further DNA sequences coding for the same CDR3. The CDR3 spells CASSLAGGYTF. The CDR3, as DNA: TGTGCCAGCAGCTTAGCGGGTGGCTACACCTTC. This chain joins TRBV7-9 and TRBJ1-2; D unclear. This CDR3 is 11 amino acids long. CDR1 SEHNR and CDR2 FQNEAQ come from the germline V gene (reference sequence). V gave up 0 bases and J gave up 7 bases, with 3 bases separating them.

The chain carries TRBV7-2 and TRBJ1-6; the match to TRBD1 covers 7 bases. The CDR3 runs to 14 residues. The V gene's germline CDR1 is SGHTA and CDR2 FQGNSA. Trimming cost V 6 bases and J 9 bases; bases outside gene matches: 8. The CDR3: CASSTGVVGSPLHF. The CDR3 DNA reads as TGTGCCAGCAGTACAGGGGTGGTTGGTTCACCCCTCCACTTT.

This rearrangement joins TRBV6-1 to TRBJ1-4; 10 nucleotides match TRBD1. Germline CDR1 is MNHNS and CDR2 is SASEGT. The CDR3 contains 13 residues. J lost 7 bases, V lost 10 bases, and 6 bases had no gene match. Here the CDR3 reads CATGRDRGEKLFF. CDR3 DNA sequence: TGTGCCACCGGCCGGGACAGGGGTGAAAAACTGTTTTTT.

The chain uses TRBV7-2 and TRBJ2-7; 8 bases line up with TRBD2. The CDR3 length is 17 residues. Germline values: CDR1 SGHTA, CDR2 FQGNSA. J lost 7 bases, V lost 1 base, and 15 bases had no gene match. CDR3 sequence reads: CASSLGQSGGPQGEQYF. The CDR3 coding sequence is TGTGCCAGCAGCTTAGGCCAGAGCGGGGGCCCTCAGGGTGAGCAGTACTTC.

The chain recombines TRBV30 with TRBJ2-2; 7 bases align to TRBD1. J was trimmed by 6 bases and V by 3 bases; bases with no gene match: 10. The CDR3 loop spans 15 amino acids. Germline loops: CDR1 GTSNPN, CDR2 SVGIG (reference sequence). CDR3 nucleotides: TGTGCCTGGAGGACGGACAGGCGAAGTCCCGGGGAGCTGTTTTTT. Protein: CAWRTDRRSPGELFF.

The chain links TRBV5-1 to TRBJ1-2; no clear D gene. The germline gives CDR1 SGHRS, CDR2 YFSETQ. The CDR3 loop spans 13 amino acids. Trimming took off 5 bases at V and 3 bases at J, with 11 bases between the two ends. The CDR3 loop reads CASRRGEDYGYTF. The DNA for the CDR3 is TGCGCCAGCAGGCGTGGGGAAGACTATGGCTACACCTTC.

The genes are TRBV11-2 and TRBJ2-7; the D gene is possibly TRBD2 (6 bases). Trimming cost V 4 bases and J 1 base, with 17 bases left between them. The CDR3 sequence is 16 residues long. The germline CDR1 and CDR2 sequences are SGHAT and FQNNGV. The CDR3 bases are TGTGCCAGCAGCTCTATCCCCCAGCGGGTATCCTACGAGCAGTACTTC. Residues: CASSSIPQRVSYEQYF.

The count of this clone is one. The chain links TRBV7-8 to TRBJ2-7; D is ambiguous. V shed 1 base and J shed 5 bases, with 9 bases lying between them. CDR1 and CDR2 (germline): SGHVS, FQNEAQ. The CDR3 is made up of 13 amino acids. CDR3 sequence reads: CASSLDIGHEQYF. The CDR3 region has the DNA TGTGCCAGCAGCTTAGATATAGGGCACGAGCAGTACTTC.

The chain employs TRBV23-1 and TRBJ2-7; D gene unclear. TRBV23-1 is filed as an ORF, its function uncertain. This CDR3 region has 14 residues. Trimming left V 6 bases short and J 1 base short, with 13 bases between. CDR3 residues: CASSPRRVSYEQYF. Here the CDR3 DNA reads TGCGCCAGCAGCCCCCGACGGGTTTCCTACGAGCAGTACTTC.

This chain joins TRBV27 and TRBJ2-3, with D possibly called TRBD1 or TRBD2 (5 bases each). This CDR3 has 19 amino acids. Looked up from germline, CDR1 is MNHEY and CDR2 is SMNVEV (reference sequence). V lost 0 bases to trimming and J lost 0 bases, with 19 bases between them. The CDR3 reads CASSLSDGIERDSTDTQYF. The CDR3 nucleotides are TGTGCCAGCAGTTTATCCGACGGGATTGAACGGGACAGCACAGATACGCAGTATTTT.

The chain recombines TRBV27 with TRBJ2-1; D call uncertain. Germline-derived CDR1 and CDR2 are MNHEY and SMNVEV (reference sequence). The V end was cut by 2 bases, the J end by 2 bases, with 7 bases between. The CDR3 is 14 residues long. This CDR3 is CASSLKGPYNEQFF. The CDR3 coding sequence is TGTGCCAGCAGTTTAAAAGGGCCCTACAATGAGCAGTTCTTC.